This TCR beta chain was documented in a study of CD8+CD57+ T cells in acquired aplastic anemia. Whole-study context: Isolated CD4+ and CD8+ cells, once sorted, yielded DNA averaging roughly 3.4 ug.

A remark on this clonotype: Antigen: not known.

TCR beta VDJ combinations and CDR3 sequences were profiled from genomic DNA. TCRdb itself ran the reads through MiXCR, one entry per CDR3 protein. The sample contains about 250,000 distinct CDR3 sequences, around half of which appear only once. All sequencing subjects had displayed CD8+CD57+ cell expansion on flow cytometry. At blood sampling, none of the patients had yet received therapy. The CDR3 length is 14 residues. The germline V gene encodes CDR1 SGHRS and CDR2 YFSETQ. V lost 5 bases to trimming and J lost 1 base; unmatched junction nucleotides: 5. Study results and caveats: Patients had twenty-nine CD8+ CDR3 sequences in common with controls (the shared set). No significant difference in CD8+ Simpson's diversity was found between patients and controls.

The sequencing sample was made of sorted CD4+, CD8+, or CD8+CD57+ T cells (not recorded which) from PBMCs. The chain employs TRBV5-1 and TRBJ1-1, with 7 bases lining up with TRBD1. This sequence was found in a human donor with aplastic anemia. The CDR3 bases are TGCGCCAGCAGAACCGGACAGGAGAACACTGAAGCTTTCTTT. Encoded protein: CASRTGQENTEAFF.